These 9 T cell receptor beta chains originate from one sample sequenced in a study of T-cell memory formation after mild COVID-19. MiXCR, applied by TCRdb to the 5' RACE reads, yields one record per CDR3 protein. The sample lists about 340,000 distinct CDR3 sequences, more than 20% occurring once. Sequencing was carried out using PBMCs or a T cell subset sorted from them (not recorded which). Receptors were obtained from an adult woman who had mild COVID-19 (a few samples of this study predate the infection). Cell type and time point are not known.

The chain is built from TRBV15 and TRBJ2-5; no definite D call. The germline V and J ends were trimmed by 1 base and 6 bases, with 21 bases remaining between them. The CDR3 has 17 amino acids. The germline CDR1 and CDR2 sequences are LNHNV and YYDKDF (reference sequence). The CDR3 DNA follows: TGTGCCACCAGCAGAGCGTTAATGGAACATTCTGAGAAGACCCAGTACTTC. This sequence encodes CATSRALMEHSEKTQYF.

This chain links TRBV12-3 or TRBV12-4 with TRBJ2-1; 8 nucleotides align to TRBD2. With V trimmed by 4 bases and J by 5 bases, 10 bases remained unmatched. The CDR3 is 16 residues long. CDR3 loop: CASSWGRSGSNNEQFF. The CDR3 DNA is TGTGCCAGCAGTTGGGGTAGGAGCGGGAGTAACAATGAGCAGTTCTTC.

Only a few counts were recorded for this clonotype. This chain links TRBV7-2 with TRBJ1-1; D not resolved. Trimming cost V 3 bases and J 6 bases, with 23 bases left between them. In germline, CDR1 is SGHTA, CDR2 FQGNSA. This CDR3 region has 17 residues. The CDR3 DNA sequence: TGTGCCAGCAGCTTCTCCCAGTTTGCCGGGGTAGTCGCTGAAGCTTTCTTT. Protein: CASSFSQFAGVVAEAFF.

This clonotype has a handful of counts. The rearrangement uses TRBV12-3 or TRBV12-4 and TRBJ2-3; tentatively, D is TRBD1 (6 bases). The CDR3 spans 14 residues. The ends were cut back, 3 bases at V and 5 bases at J, with 12 bases in the middle. CDR3 bases: TGTGCCAGCAGTTTTCTGGGGGCCGAAGATACGCAGTATTTT. Translating gives CASSFLGAEDTQYF.

CDR3 nucleotides: TGCAGCGTTGGAAGTAGCGGGAACGCAGATACGCAGTATTTT. It codes for CSVGSSGNADTQYF. The gene calls are TRBV29-1 and TRBJ2-3; 8 nucleotides match TRBD2. The CDR3 loop spans 14 amino acids. The trim removed 4 bases at V and 4 bases at J, leaving 7 bases unmatched. Germline assignment: CDR1 SQVTM and CDR2 ANQGSEA.

There are a few counts of this clonotype. The rearrangement joins TRBV12-3 or TRBV12-4 to TRBJ1-5; perhaps TRBD1 as D (6 bases). The CDR3 extends over 14 amino acids. Trimming removed 3 bases from V and 2 bases from J, with 8 bases in between. The CDR3 region has the DNA TGTGCCAGCAGTTTGGGGGCGGGCAATCAGCCCCAGCATTTT. It is translated as CASSLGAGNQPQHF.

This clonotype has a handful of counts. CDR3 DNA sequence: TGTGCCACCAGCAGGCAGACAACTAATGAAAAACTGTTTTTT. Translation gives CATSRQTTNEKLFF. The genes are TRBV15 and TRBJ1-4; D uncertain. The CDR3 covers 14 residues. The V gene lost 3 bases and the J gene lost 0 bases, with 5 bases spanning the gap. Germline CDR1 reads LNHNV; CDR2 reads YYDKDF (reference sequence).

Only a few counts were recorded for this clonotype. The chain joins TRBV29-1 to TRBJ1-1; no clear D gene. The V end was cut by 1 base, the J end by 1 base, with 13 bases between. From germline, CDR1 is SQVTM and CDR2 ANQGSEA. There are 15 residues in the CDR3. CDR3 region: CSVEGGAASNTEAFF. CDR3 DNA sequence: TGCAGCGTTGAAGGGGGAGCAGCCTCGAACACTGAAGCTTTCTTT.

V is TRBV6-2 or TRBV6-3 and J is TRBJ1-4, with D perhaps TRBD1 (5 bases). V lost 7 bases and J lost 13, with 19 bases in between. CDR3 length equals 13 residues. Germline V lookup: CDR1 MNHEY, CDR2 SVGEGT. The CDR3 DNA follows: TGTGCCAGCACCCGATCCTCGCAGGGTATACTGTTTTTT. Translating gives CASTRSSQGILFF.